This T cell receptor beta chain was identified during a study of post-analysis software for immune sequencing data. Overall study: Progressive-relapsing, secondary progressive and relapsing-remitting multiple sclerosis were among the disease courses included. The study's findings and limits: Patients showed TRBV5-6, TRBV5-1 and TRBV20-1 among about five TRBV segments more frequent than in controls.

Germline V gene lookup returns CDR1 DFQATT and CDR2 SNEGSKA (reference sequence). The length of the CDR3 is 16 residues. With 5 bases clipped from V and 4 bases from J, the junction kept 16 bases outside the gene matches. Turning to this clonotype: The antigen remains undetermined.

Prepared TCR beta cDNA libraries contained unique molecular identifiers. TCRdb passed the PCR reads through MiXCR, listing each CDR3 protein once. The data hold 700,000 to 900,000 distinct CDR3 sequences, with about half observed a single time. The TCR sequence derives from a girl aged 10 to 17 with multiple sclerosis. The sequencing input was blood. This chain links TRBV20-1 with TRBJ2-7; 8 bases are shared with TRBD2. CDR3 coding DNA: TGCAGTGCTCTAGAAGGGTCGGGACTAGTCAGGTACGAGCAGTACTTC. It codes for CSALEGSGLVRYEQYF.